Described below is a single T cell receptor (beta chain) sequence and its context. The record originates from a study of blood T cell repertoires in COVID-19. The overall study: In each case, the material was cDNA or gDNA derived from T cells, B-cell-depleted T cells, or PBMCs.

Using immunoSEQ multiplex PCR, the repertoire was profiled, and TCRdb retains in-frame clones only, with some absent. The table records 150,000 to 200,000 clones, over 75% of them present only once. This CDR3 contains 15 residues. The germline gives CDR1 KGHSH, CDR2 LQKENI. Trimming cost V 1 base and J 4 bases, with 13 bases left between them. The TCR was taken from a man aged 65 to 85 with acute or convalescent COVID-19. Sequencing was performed on peripheral blood. The chain carries TRBV18 and TRBJ1-1; D call uncertain. CDR3 loop: CASSPQLGGPTEAFF. The CDR3 DNA is TGTGCCAGCTCACCACAATTGGGAGGGCCCACTGAAGCTTTCTTT.